These T cell receptor beta chains were read from a single sample in a study of glioma-infiltrating T cells after dendritic cell vaccination. Repertoires were generated with immunoSEQ multiplex PCR, while TCRdb's copy carries only in-frame clones and drops some. The repertoire includes some 24,000 clones, around nine tenths of them detected once, and under 3% sits in the top ten. The starting material was blood, obtained after dendritic cell vaccination. These receptor sequences come from a human donor with glioblastoma. The CDR3 runs from the conserved cysteine through the conserved F or W. D genes are given only for firm matches. Some rows mark clone size as missing; the rest say once, few, many or name a class of expanded clone.

clone size	V gene	D gene	J gene	CDR3 length	CDR3 DNA	CDR3 protein
few	TRBV18	NA	TRBJ1-1	12	TGTGCCAGCTCACTCCAGCGGGCCGAAGCTTTCTTT	CASSLQRAEAFF
NA	TRBV6-1	TRBD2	TRBJ2-3	14	TGTGCCAGCAGTGAGGCGGGGGGCACAGATACGCAGTATTTT	CASSEAGGTDTQYF
NA	TRBV5-1	TRBD2	TRBJ2-5	17	TGCGCCAGCAGCTCGGGACTAGCGGGGGGGTACCAAGAGACCCAGTACTTC	CASSSGLAGGYQETQYF
few	TRBV6-6	TRBD1	TRBJ1-5	15	TGTGCCAGCAGTGGCGGACAGGGGGCAAGTCAGCCCCAGCATTTT	CASSGGQGASQPQHF
once	TRBV27	NA	TRBJ1-6	13	TGTGCCAGCAGGCGGGACTGGACTTCACCCCTCCACTTT	CASRRDWTSPLHF
NA	TRBV7-9	TRBD1	TRBJ1-5	14	TGTGCCAGCAGCCAAGACAGGGGGGATCAGCCCCAGCATTTT	CASSQDRGDQPQHF
NA	TRBV5-6	NA	TRBJ1-4	14	TGTGCCAGCAGTGTTACAGGCTACGATGAAAAACTGTTTTTT	CASSVTGYDEKLFF
NA	TRBV5-1	TRBD2	TRBJ2-7	12	TGCGCCAGCAGCCTCGGGAGGGGCGAGCAGTACTTC	CASSLGRGEQYF
NA	TRBV19	TRBD2	TRBJ2-5	14	TGTGCCAGTAGCCAGACTAGCGGGGTTGAGACCCAGTACTTC	CASSQTSGVETQYF
once	TRBV6-5	NA	TRBJ2-7	15	TGTGCCAGCAGTTACTCGGGGGGGGGCAGGGGCGAGCAGTACTTC	CASSYSGGGRGEQYF
once	TRBV2	TRBD1	TRBJ1-6	16	TGTGCCAGCAGTGATATCCGGACAGGGGCAGCTTCACCCCTCCACTTT	CASSDIRTGAASPLHF
once	TRBV4-2	NA	TRBJ2-5	13	TGTGCCAGTAGCCAAGATCGGAGGGAGACCCAGTACTTC	CASSQDRRETQYF
NA	TRBV29-1	NA	TRBJ2-3	15	TGCAGCGTTGCCGCGCAACCTCGAACGGGTGGTCCGCAGTATTTT	CSVAAQPRTGGPQYF
NA	TRBV14	NA	TRBJ2-2	13	TGTGCCAGCAGCAAGGTCCGGGGCGGGGAGCTGTTTTTT	CASSKVRGGELFF
NA	TRBV2	NA	TRBJ2-7	11	TGTGCCAGCGGACAGTCTTACGAGCAGTACTTC	CASGQSYEQYF
NA	TRBV6-1	TRBD2	TRBJ2-5	15	TGTGCCAGCAGTCAACGGGGGGACGGTCGAGAGACCCAGTACTTC	CASSQRGDGRETQYF
NA	TRBV10-3	TRBD2	TRBJ2-3	14	TGTGCCATCGAAGAGCGGGGGGGCCGGAGTACGCAGTATTTT	CAIEERGGRSTQYF
NA	TRBV19	TRBD1	TRBJ1-4	15	TGTGCCAGTAGTTCTCACAGGGGGCGTCGGGAAAAACTGTTTTTT	CASSSHRGRREKLFF
NA	TRBV19	TRBD1	TRBJ1-6	15	TGTGCCAGTAGTCCGGGACAGGCTGCTAATTCCCCCCTCCACTTT	CASSPGQAANSPLHF
NA	TRBV18	TRBD2	TRBJ2-5	17	TGTGCCAGCTCACCTCCGACTAGCGGGGCGCCAGGGGAGACCCAGTACTTC	CASSPPTSGAPGETQYF
NA	TRBV28	NA	TRBJ2-7	11	TGTGCCAGCAGTTTGACTAGCGAGCAGTACTTC	CASSLTSEQYF
NA	TRBV2	TRBD1	TRBJ1-2	15	TGTGCCAGCAGTGAGTCCGCCAGGGGGCAGGGTGGCTACACCTTC	CASSESARGQGGYTF
NA	TRBV6-1	TRBD1	TRBJ1-6	15	TGTGCCAGCAACCCCGGGACAGGGGGTAATTCCCCCCTCCACTTT	CASNPGTGGNSPLHF
NA	TRBV6-6	TRBD1	TRBJ2-3	16	TGTGCCAGCAGGTCTCAGCCGGGACAGGGGGGGGATACGCAGTATTTT	CASRSQPGQGGDTQYF
NA	TRBV23-1	TRBD1	TRBJ2-7	15	TGCGCCAGCAGTCACCCCAGGGGGAACCTCTACGAGCAGTACTTC	CASSHPRGNLYEQYF
once	TRBV7-9	TRBD2	TRBJ2-1	17	TGTGCCAGCAGCTTAGCGGGTCTAGCGGGGGGCCTCCGGGAGCAGTTCTTC	CASSLAGLAGGLREQFF
NA	TRBV29-1	TRBD1	TRBJ1-5	15	TGCAGCGTGCGGGACAGGGGTTCGGGCAATCAGCCCCAGCATTTT	CSVRDRGSGNQPQHF
NA	TRBV5-4	NA	TRBJ2-5	15	TGTGCCAGCAGCTTGGCCGCAAAGAGAGGGGAGACCCAGTACTTC	CASSLAAKRGETQYF
NA	TRBV11-3	TRBD2	TRBJ2-2	20	TGTGCCAGCAGCTATAGTAGTTTACCGGGACTAGCGGGGGGCCCCGGGGAGCTGTTTTTT	CASSYSSLPGLAGGPGELFF
few	TRBV6-4	NA	TRBJ2-2	13	TGTGCCAGCAGCAGGGACTGGGCGGGGGAGCTGTTTTTT	CASSRDWAGELFF
NA	TRBV25-1	NA	TRBJ1-3	14	TGTGCCAGCAGGGAAACAGGGTTTGGAAACACCATATATTTT	CASRETGFGNTIYF
NA	TRBV11-2	NA	TRBJ1-3	14	TGTGCCAGCAAAGGGGGAATCTCTGGAAACACCATATATTTT	CASKGGISGNTIYF
NA	TRBV11-2	NA	TRBJ1-2	13	TGTGCCAGTACGAGGCCCGGGGACTATGGCTACACCTTC	CASTRPGDYGYTF
NA	TRBV7-8	TRBD1	TRBJ1-1	16	TGTGCCAGCAGCAACCTGGGGGACAGGCTACAAACCGAAGCTTTCTTT	CASSNLGDRLQTEAFF
NA	TRBV4-1	TRBD1	TRBJ1-5	15	TGCGCCAGCAGCCAGTTCCAGGGGGCCTCTCAGCCCCAGCATTTT	CASSQFQGASQPQHF
NA	TRBV18	TRBD1	TRBJ2-1	15	TGTGCCAGCTCGTTCACAGGGGTGGAAACCCATGAGCAGTTCTTC	CASSFTGVETHEQFF
NA	TRBV19	TRBD1	TRBJ1-5	15	TGTGCCAGTAGGTTGACAGGGACTAGCAATCAGCCCCAGCATTTT	CASRLTGTSNQPQHF
NA	TRBV4-2	NA	TRBJ1-6	12	TGTGCCAGCAGCCAAGATAATTCCCCCCTCCACTTT	CASSQDNSPLHF
NA	TRBV5-1	NA	TRBJ1-1	14	TGCGCCAGCAGCTTGGCCAGCAGGGGAGCTGAAGCTTTCTTT	CASSLASRGAEAFF
NA	TRBV6-1	TRBD1	TRBJ1-2	15	TGTGCCAGCAGTACGACAGGGGAGGGAAACTATGGCTACACCTTC	CASSTTGEGNYGYTF
NA	TRBV6-1	NA	TRBJ2-1	15	TGTGCCAGCAGGGTTCCAAGGAGGACTTACAATGAGCAGTTCTTC	CASRVPRRTYNEQFF
NA	TRBV6-6	NA	TRBJ1-1	13	TGTGCCACCCTCAGGGGTTGGGACACTGAAGCTTTCTTT	CATLRGWDTEAFF
NA	TRBV18	NA	TRBJ2-7	12	TGTGCCAGCTCAGCCGCGGTGGGCGAGCAGTACTTC	CASSAAVGEQYF